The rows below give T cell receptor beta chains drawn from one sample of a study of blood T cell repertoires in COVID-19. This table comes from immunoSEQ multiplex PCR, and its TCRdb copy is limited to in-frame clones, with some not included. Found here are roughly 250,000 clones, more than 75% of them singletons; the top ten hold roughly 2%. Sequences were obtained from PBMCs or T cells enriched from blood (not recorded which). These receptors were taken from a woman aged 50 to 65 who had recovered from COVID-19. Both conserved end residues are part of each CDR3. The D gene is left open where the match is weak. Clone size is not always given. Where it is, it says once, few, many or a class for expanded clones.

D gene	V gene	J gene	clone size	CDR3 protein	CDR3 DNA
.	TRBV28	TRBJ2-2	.	CASKAGTRELFF	TGTGCCAGCAAGGCGGGAACCCGGGAGCTGTTTTTT
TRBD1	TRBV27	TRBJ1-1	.	CASRQDRAYTEAFF	TGTGCCAGCAGACAAGACAGGGCGTACACTGAAGCTTTCTTT
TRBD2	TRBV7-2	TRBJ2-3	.	CASSPGRGSGSTDTQYF	TGTGCCAGCAGCCCTGGTAGGGGGAGCGGGAGTACAGATACGCAGTATTTT
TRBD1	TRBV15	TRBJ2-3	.	CATSSSRDRGSTDTQYF	TGTGCCACCAGCAGTAGTCGGGACAGGGGTTCCACAGATACGCAGTATTTT
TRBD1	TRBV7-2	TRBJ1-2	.	CASSSRTGNYGYTF	TGTGCCAGCAGCTCCCGGACAGGGAACTATGGCTACACCTTC
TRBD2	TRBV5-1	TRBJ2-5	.	CASSFLAGQEETQYF	TGCGCCAGCAGCTTCCTAGCGGGACAAGAAGAGACCCAGTACTTC
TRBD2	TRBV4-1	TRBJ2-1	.	CASSSPSGGIYNEQFF	TGCGCCAGCAGCAGCCCTAGCGGGGGCATATACAATGAGCAGTTCTTC
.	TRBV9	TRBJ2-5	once	CASSVGIRETQYF	TGTGCCAGCAGCGTAGGCATCCGGGAGACCCAGTACTTC
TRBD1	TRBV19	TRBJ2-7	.	CASSIGQGVTYEQYF	TGTGCCAGTAGTATCGGGCAGGGGGTGACCTACGAGCAGTACTTC
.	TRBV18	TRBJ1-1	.	CASSKRLERRQQNTEAFF	TGTGCCAGCTCAAAACGCCTGGAACGACGACAACAGAACACTGAAGCTTTCTTT
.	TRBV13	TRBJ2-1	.	CASSLQNYNEQFF	TGTGCCAGCAGCTTACAGAACTACAATGAGCAGTTCTTC
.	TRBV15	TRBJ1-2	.	CATSHTGIDGYTF	TGTGCCACCAGCCATACAGGGATAGATGGCTACACCTTC
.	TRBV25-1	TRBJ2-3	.	CASSWGISGRTDTQYF	TGTGCCAGCAGCTGGGGTATTAGCGGACGCACAGATACGCAGTATTTT
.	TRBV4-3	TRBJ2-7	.	CASSQELKSYEQYF	TGCGCCAGCAGCCAAGAACTGAAATCCTACGAGCAGTACTTC
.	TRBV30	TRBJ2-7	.	CAWRYSGSYEQYF	TGTGCCTGGAGGTATTCGGGTTCCTACGAGCAGTACTTC
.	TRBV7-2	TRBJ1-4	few	CASSLSFGAHEKLFF	TGTGCCAGCAGCTTATCGTTTGGGGCCCATGAAAAACTGTTTTTT
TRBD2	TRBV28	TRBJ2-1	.	CASSPGLAGVNEQFF	TGTGCCAGCAGTCCGGGACTAGCGGGAGTAAATGAGCAGTTCTTC
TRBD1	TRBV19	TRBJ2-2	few	CASSETGGMNTGELFF	TGTGCCAGTAGCGAGACAGGGGGAATGAACACCGGGGAGCTGTTTTTT
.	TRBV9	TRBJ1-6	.	CASSDFGRNSPLHF	TGTGCCAGCAGCGACTTTGGGAGGAATTCACCCCTCCACTTT
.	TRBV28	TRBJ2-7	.	CASSGPLGLWAATNIYEQYF	TGTGCCAGCAGTGGCCCCTTGGGGCTCTGGGCCGCCACGAATATCTACGAGCAGTACTTC
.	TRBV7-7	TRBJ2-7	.	CASSLGEGGRSYEQYF	TGTGCTAGCAGCTTAGGGGAGGGGGGACGATCCTACGAGCAGTACTTC
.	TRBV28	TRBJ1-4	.	CASSLSGQLNEKLFF	TGTGCCAGCAGTTTATCTGGACAGTTAAATGAAAAACTGTTTTTT
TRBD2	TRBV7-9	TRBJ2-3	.	CASSRLAGRTDTQYF	TGTGCCAGCAGCCGCCTAGCGGGACGCACAGATACGCAGTATTTT
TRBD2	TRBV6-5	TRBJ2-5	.	CASSYGLAVKETQYF	TGTGCCAGCAGTTACGGACTAGCGGTCAAAGAGACCCAGTACTTC
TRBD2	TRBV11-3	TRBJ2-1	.	CASSLEASGGYNEQFF	TGTGCCAGCAGCTTAGAGGCTAGCGGGGGTTACAATGAGCAGTTCTTC
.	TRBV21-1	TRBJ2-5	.	CASSITIRDRGVLETQYF	TGTGCCAGCAGCATAACCATCCGGGACAGGGGCGTCCTAGAGACCCAGTACTTC
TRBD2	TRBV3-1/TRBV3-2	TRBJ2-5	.	CASSPRTSGQETQYF	TGTGCCAGCAGCCCGCGGACTAGCGGGCAAGAGACCCAGTACTTC
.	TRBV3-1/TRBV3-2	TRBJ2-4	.	CASSLGSGNIQYF	TGTGCCAGCAGCCTAGGGAGCGGAAACATTCAGTACTTC
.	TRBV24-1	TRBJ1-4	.	CATSGRSEEKLFF	TGTGCCACCAGTGGGCGAAGCGAGGAAAAACTGTTTTTT
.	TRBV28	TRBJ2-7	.	CASSPPCGKRAYEQYF	TGTGCCAGCAGCCCCCCCTGCGGGAAAAGGGCCTACGAGCAGTACTTC
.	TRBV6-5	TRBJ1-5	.	CASSSPAARPDQPQHF	TGTGCCAGCAGTTCTCCCGCCGCCAGGCCCGATCAGCCCCAGCATTTT
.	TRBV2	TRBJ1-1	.	CASKAGSNTEAFF	TGTGCCAGCAAGGCGGGATCGAACACTGAAGCTTTCTTT
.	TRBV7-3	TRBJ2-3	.	CASSLSRGSGDTQYF	TGTGCCAGCAGCCTTTCCCGGGGGTCGGGAGATACGCAGTATTTT
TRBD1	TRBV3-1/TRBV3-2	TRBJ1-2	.	CASSDRGAYGYTF	TGTGCCAGCAGCGACAGGGGTGCCTATGGCTACACCTTC
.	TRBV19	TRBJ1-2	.	CASSNRDVYGYTF	TGTGCCAGTAGTAACAGGGATGTCTATGGCTACACCTTC
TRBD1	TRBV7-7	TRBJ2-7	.	CASSLGGQGAYEQYF	TGTGCTAGCAGCTTAGGGGGACAGGGGGCCTACGAGCAGTACTTC